Below, 17 T cell receptor beta chains from the same sample are listed, as sequenced in a study of T cell responses to AZD1222 COVID-19 vaccine. This table comes from immunoSEQ multiplex PCR, and its TCRdb copy is limited to in-frame clones, with some not included. The table includes approximately 150,000 clones, 85% to 95% detected once. The material sequenced was peripheral blood, taken on day 0 of AZD1222 vaccination. The receptors here all came from an adult in good health.

This clone has just a few counts. Other DNA sequences in the sample encode the same CDR3. V usage is TRBV29-1 and J usage is TRBJ1-1, with 9 bases that match TRBD1. The CDR3 runs to 12 residues. Trimming removed 6 bases from V and 5 bases from J; junction bases left unmatched: 4. Germline V gene data show CDR1 as SQVTM and CDR2 as ANQGSEA. CDR3 loop: CSVNRGPTEAFF. The CDR3 nucleotides read TGCAGCGTGAACAGGGGGCCGACTGAAGCTTTCTTT.

This chain uses TRBV15 with TRBJ1-5; D is possibly TRBD1 (6 bases). The CDR3 length is 14 residues. In germline, CDR1 is LNHNV, CDR2 YYDKDF (reference sequence). V gave up 5 bases and J gave up 4 bases, with 12 bases separating them. The CDR3 nucleotides are TGTGCCACCAGCCCCTACAGGGCAAATCAGCCCCAGCATTTT. This gives the protein CATSPYRANQPQHF.

V usage is TRBV15 and J usage is TRBJ2-7; TRBD1 might be the D (5 bases). The CDR3 sequence is 15 residues long. Per the germline V gene, CDR1 is LNHNV and CDR2 is YYDKDF (reference sequence). V dropped 1 base and J dropped 3 bases, with 13 bases sitting between them. The CDR3 loop reads CATSRATGEHYEQYF. In DNA form, the CDR3 reads TGTGCCACCAGCAGAGCTACAGGAGAACACTACGAGCAGTACTTC.

V and J are TRBV5-1 and TRBJ1-3; a weak D match, TRBD1 (6 bases). Germline CDR1 reads SGHRS; CDR2 reads YFSETQ. The V gene lost 5 bases and the J gene lost 4 bases, with 19 bases spanning the gap. The CDR3 covers 16 residues. The CDR3 coding sequence is TGCGCCAGCAGTTTCCAGGGGCCCCACGAGGGAAACACCATATATTTT. The encoded protein is CASSFQGPHEGNTIYF. The full variable domain, its missing parts supplied by reference TRBV5-1 and TRBJ1-3, is KAGVTQTPRYLIKTRGQQVTLSCSPISGHRSVSWYQQTPGQGLQFLFEYFSETQRNKGNFPGRFSGRQFSNSRSEMNVSTLELGDSALYLCASSFQGPHEGNTIYFGEGSWLTVV.

The chain has TRBV10-3 and TRBJ1-1; D might be TRBD1 (6 bases). This CDR3 has 15 residues. The germline V and J ends were trimmed by 6 bases and 0 bases, with 14 bases remaining between them. Germline V gene lookup returns CDR1 ENHRY and CDR2 SYGVKD. The CDR3 DNA reads as TGTGCCATCAGCGTAGGGACATTTATGAACACTGAAGCTTTCTTT. It codes for CAISVGTFMNTEAFF.

The rearrangement uses TRBV30 and TRBJ2-7, with D uncertain. Trimming left V 5 bases short and J 4 bases short, with 12 bases between. The CDR3 spans 12 residues. Germline-derived CDR1 and CDR2 are GTSNPN and SVGIG (reference sequence). CDR3: CAWGNDGYEQYF. The CDR3 nucleotides read TGTGCCTGGGGTAATGACGGGTACGAGCAGTACTTC.

The rearrangement joins TRBV5-6 to TRBJ1-1; D ambiguous. The CDR3 contains 11 residues. V lost 4 bases to trimming and J lost 5 bases, with 6 bases between them. Germline V CDR1 and CDR2: SGHDT, YYEEEE. CDR3 sequence: CASSLVTEAFF. For the CDR3, the DNA is TGTGCCAGCAGCCTGGTTACTGAAGCTTTCTTT.

Worth noting for this clone: Its ends do not fully match the called genes, so a read error is possible. V and J are TRBV10-3 and TRBJ1-3, with 8 bases fitting TRBD1. Germline CDR1 ENHRY, CDR2 SYGVKD. CDR3 length: 15 amino acids. This chain's CDR3 is CAIGLDRVIGDTIYF. Here the CDR3 DNA reads TGTGCCATCGGCTTGGACAGGGTTATTGGAGACACCATATATTTT.

The J gene is TRBJ2-1, the V gene TRBV15, with D unresolved. CDR3 length equals 14 residues. The ends were cut back, 0 bases at V and 7 bases at J, with 10 bases in the middle. Germline V CDR1 and CDR2: LNHNV, YYDKDF (reference sequence). In DNA, the CDR3 is TGTGCCACCAGCAGAGAGGGGTCAGAGAATGAGCAGTTCTTC. Translation gives CATSREGSENEQFF.

The gene calls are TRBV27 and TRBJ2-2; 7 nucleotides line up with TRBD1. This CDR3 spans 17 amino acids. Germline CDR1 is MNHEY and CDR2 is SMNVEV (reference sequence). V gave up 6 bases and J gave up 6 bases; unmatched junction bases: 16. This chain's CDR3 is CASRILNRGPRAGELFF. In DNA form, the CDR3 reads TGTGCCAGCAGGATACTAAACAGGGGACCACGCGCCGGGGAGCTGTTTTTT.

In nucleotides, the CDR3 is TGTGCCAGCAGCTTACCGACGGACCCGAACACTGAAGCTTTCTTT. This sequence encodes CASSLPTDPNTEAFF. The V gene is TRBV13, the J gene TRBJ1-1; no clear D. The V and J ends lost 2 bases and 1 base respectively, with 11 bases between them. Germline-derived CDR1 and CDR2 are PRHDT and FYEKMQ (reference sequence). The CDR3 has 15 amino acids.

This chain joins TRBV5-1 and TRBJ1-1; D gene uncertain. Between the trimmed V and J ends, which lost 4 bases and 0 bases, there was a span of 13 bases. CDR1 is SGHRS, CDR2 YFSETQ, per germline. The CDR3 totals 15 residues. As DNA, the CDR3 is TGCGCCAGCAGCCCGACCGCTACCATGAACACTGAAGCTTTCTTT. Translation gives CASSPTATMNTEAFF.

The DNA of the CDR3 is TGCGCCAGCAGTCTGGGACTAGCGGGAGGTTCGAGCACAGATACGCAGTATTTT. As protein: CASSLGLAGGSSTDTQYF. The V and J genes are TRBV4-3 and TRBJ2-3; 15 positions match TRBD2. Germline CDR1 LGHNA, CDR2 YSLEER. The CDR3 has 18 amino acids. The V segment lost 6 bases and the J segment 0 bases; nucleotides outside the gene matches: 7.

V is TRBV7-2 and J is TRBJ2-5, with D uncertain. From germline, CDR1 is SGHTA and CDR2 FQGNSA. The CDR3 runs 14 residues. V shed 4 bases and J shed 1 base, with 10 bases lying between them. CDR3 in amino acids: CASSSGSIQETQYF. The CDR3 DNA is TGTGCCAGCAGCTCCGGGTCGATCCAAGAGACCCAGTACTTC.

This sequence joins TRBV7-9 and TRBJ1-2; a possible D gene is TRBD1 (5 bases). Trimming removed 2 bases from V and 5 bases from J, with 9 bases in between. Per the germline V gene, CDR1 is SEHNR and CDR2 is FQNEAQ (reference sequence). This CDR3 region has 13 residues. CDR3 in amino acids: CASSLWGEYGYTF. CDR3 coding DNA: TGTGCCAGCAGCTTATGGGGGGAGTATGGCTACACCTTC.

The chain carries TRBV13 and TRBJ2-3; 7 bases align to TRBD1. The germline V gene encodes CDR1 PRHDT and CDR2 FYEKMQ (reference sequence). V gave up 5 bases and J gave up 5 bases; unmatched junction bases: 13. This CDR3 has 16 residues. The CDR3: CASSNGQDHGVDTQYF. The CDR3 nucleotides are TGTGCCAGCAGCAACGGACAGGACCACGGGGTAGATACGCAGTATTTT.

The genes are TRBV7-2 and TRBJ2-5, with 7 bases lining up with TRBD2. The CDR3 sequence is 15 residues long. The V and J ends lost 5 bases and 4 bases, in that order; junction bases with no gene match: 10. Germline V gives CDR1 SGHTA, CDR2 FQGNSA. CDR3 region: CASSPLTGGGETQYF. The DNA of the CDR3 is TGTGCCAGCAGCCCCTTAACGGGAGGCGGAGAGACCCAGTACTTC. The variable domain in full, completed from reference TRBV7-2 and TRBJ2-5, reads GAGVSQSPSNKVTEKGKDVELRCDPISGHTALYWYRQSLGQGLEFLIYFQGNSAPDKSGLPSDRFSAERTGGSVSTLTIQRTQQEDSAVYLCASSPLTGGGETQYFGPGTRLLVL.